The present T cell receptor (beta chain) was sequenced within a study of tumor-infiltrating lymphocytes in primary liver carcinoma. General study results and limits: Present in all five tumor regions were only about 7-25% of the top clones.

Bulk tissue was left unsorted, and RNA and DNA were co-extracted from roughly 20-30 mg of it. Concerning this clonotype itself: The antigen is unknown.

A constant-region primer primed TCR beta cDNA synthesis from about 490 ng of total RNA. It was through three nested multiplex PCR rounds of slightly modified ARM-PCR that TCR beta libraries arose. The first two PCR rounds used TRBV1-TRBV30 forward primers with a C-beta reverse primer, about 10 cycles each. TCRdb re-analysed the multiplex PCR reads in MiXCR, keeping a single row per CDR3 protein. The table shows fewer than 250,000 distinct CDR3 sequences, with approximately 80% occurring only once. CDR3 length equals 14 residues. The germline V gene encodes CDR1 SEHNR and CDR2 FQNEAQ (reference sequence). V dropped 4 bases and J dropped 12; count of bases not matched to a gene: 12.

This TCR was recovered from a man aged 35 to 55 with primary liver carcinoma and hepatitis B virus infection. Sequencing input: tumor tissue from primary liver carcinoma. V and J are TRBV7-9 and TRBJ2-1, with TRBD2 identical over 7 bases. The CDR3 DNA is TGTGCCAGCAGCTCCGGGTCTAGCGGAGCCGTGCAGTTCTTC. It encodes CASSSGSSGAVQFF.